Listed here are 10 T cell receptor beta chains from one sample, sequenced in a study of cytomegalovirus exposure and HLA in healthy donors. TCRdb keeps only in-frame clones here, not all; method: immunoSEQ multiplex PCR. Here the sample spans about 200,000 clones, 65% to 90% being singletons. The sample consisted of PBMCs. All receptors derive from a woman aged 25 to 39 in good health and CMV-seropositive.

The chain combines TRBV28 with TRBJ1-4, with D perhaps matching TRBD1 (6 bases). The V end lost 6 bases, the J end lost 0 bases, and 11 bases lay between the germline ends. The CDR3 is 15 residues long. Looked up from germline, CDR1 is MDHEN and CDR2 is SYDVKM. The CDR3 sequence: CASRDRQATNEKLFF. In DNA, the CDR3 is TGTGCCAGCAGGGACCGACAGGCAACTAATGAAAAACTGTTTTTT.

The chain combines TRBV27 with TRBJ2-7; 7 bases line up with TRBD2. The germline gives CDR1 MNHEY, CDR2 SMNVEV (reference sequence). J gave up 6 bases and V 2 bases, and 13 bases lay outside the gene matches. The CDR3 contains 16 residues. CDR3: CASSLDCRTRVCEQYF. CDR3 sequence (DNA): TGTGCCAGCAGTTTAGACTGTAGGACTAGGGTCTGCGAGCAGTACTTC.

This clone was seen just once. The rearrangement links TRBV28 to TRBJ1-3; 9 bases fit TRBD1. This CDR3 is built from 16 residues. CDR1 is MDHEN and CDR2 is SYDVKM in the germline V gene. V gave up 1 base and J gave up 8 bases; unmatched junction bases: 9. CDR3 nucleotides: TGTGCCAGCAGTTTATATGGGACAGGGTTCCAACACACCATATATTTT. Residues: CASSLYGTGFQHTIYF.

V usage is TRBV7-6 and J usage is TRBJ2-3; the match to TRBD2 covers 7 bases. Germline V gene data show CDR1 as SGHVS and CDR2 as FNYEAQ. The CDR3 consists of 16 residues. Trimming removed 2 bases from V and 2 bases from J; junction bases left unmatched: 7. The CDR3 reads CASSLTRGTDTDTQYF. The CDR3, as DNA: TGTGCCAGCAGCTTAACGCGGGGGACCGACACAGATACGCAGTATTTT.

The chain uses TRBV7-2 and TRBJ1-2; D call uncertain. Trimming left V 5 bases short and J 0 bases short, with 7 bases between. The CDR3 runs 13 residues. Germline values: CDR1 SGHTA, CDR2 FQGNSA. CDR3 residues: CASSPRTNYGYTF. In DNA, the CDR3 is TGTGCCAGCAGCCCGCGAACTAACTATGGCTACACCTTC.

The rearrangement uses TRBV6-5 and TRBJ2-1, with D perhaps TRBD2 (6 bases). Germline CDR1 is MNHEY and CDR2 is SVGAGI. The ends were cut back, 6 bases at V and 2 bases at J, with 14 bases in the middle. This CDR3 is 15 amino acids long. CDR3 region: CASRDQGGPYNEQFF. Written as DNA, the CDR3 is TGTGCCAGCAGGGATCAGGGAGGACCCTACAATGAGCAGTTCTTC.

This chain connects TRBV19 to TRBJ1-1; TRBD1 matches at 7 bases. Per the germline V gene, CDR1 is LNHDA and CDR2 is SQIVND (reference sequence). After removal of 6 bases from V and 6 bases from J, the junction contained 10 bases not matched to a gene. The CDR3 covers 14 residues. This CDR3 is CASSSLDRFSEAFF. The DNA for the CDR3 is TGTGCCAGTAGCAGCCTGGACAGGTTTTCTGAAGCTTTCTTT.

CDR3 sequence: CASSSDRGYEQYF. CDR3 sequence (DNA): TGTGCCAGCAGCTCAGACAGGGGCTACGAGCAGTACTTC. The chain has TRBV13 and TRBJ2-7, with 8 positions matching TRBD1. Unmatched junction bases numbered 2, after V lost 4 bases and J lost 3 bases. Germline CDR1 reads PRHDT; CDR2 reads FYEKMQ (reference sequence). This CDR3 spans 13 amino acids.

The chain carries TRBV19 and TRBJ2-7; D gene uncertain. This CDR3 region has 14 residues. CDR1 and CDR2 from the germline V gene are LNHDA and SQIVND (reference sequence). Trimming took off 1 base at V and 2 bases at J, with 9 bases between the two ends. The CDR3 DNA reads as TGTGCCAGTAGTATAGCAGCGCCGACCTACGAGCAGTACTTC. Translation: CASSIAAPTYEQYF.

This chain links TRBV5-6 with TRBJ2-7, with a tentative D call TRBD1 (5 bases). CDR1 and CDR2 from the germline V gene are SGHDT and YYEEEE. The V end lost 4 bases, the J end lost 2 bases, and 10 bases lay between the germline ends. This CDR3 has 13 amino acids. CDR3 residues: CASSGKGAYEQYF. CDR3 coding DNA: TGTGCCAGCAGCGGGAAAGGGGCCTACGAGCAGTACTTC. The full variable domain, rest sourced from reference TRBV5-6 and TRBJ2-7, is DAGVTQSPTHLIKTRGQQVTLRCSPKSGHDTVSWYQQALGQGPQFIFQYYEEEERQRGNFPDRFSGHQFPNYSSELNVNALLLGDSALYLCASSGKGAYEQYFGPGTRLTVT.